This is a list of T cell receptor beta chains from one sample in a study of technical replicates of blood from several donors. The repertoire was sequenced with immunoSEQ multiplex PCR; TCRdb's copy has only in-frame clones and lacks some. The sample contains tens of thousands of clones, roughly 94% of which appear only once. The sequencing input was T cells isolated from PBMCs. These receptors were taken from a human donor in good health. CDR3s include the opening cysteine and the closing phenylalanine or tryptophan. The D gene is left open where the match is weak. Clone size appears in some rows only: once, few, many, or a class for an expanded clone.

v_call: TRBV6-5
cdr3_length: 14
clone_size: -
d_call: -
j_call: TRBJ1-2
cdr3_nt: TGTGCCAGCAGTCAGTCGGACAGCCTCTATGGCTACACCTTC
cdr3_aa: CASSQSDSLYGYTF

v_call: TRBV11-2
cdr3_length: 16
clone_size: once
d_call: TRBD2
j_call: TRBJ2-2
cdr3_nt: TGTGCCAGCAGCCCCAATAGCGGGAGGGCTACCGGGGAGCTGTTTTTT
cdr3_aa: CASSPNSGRATGELFF

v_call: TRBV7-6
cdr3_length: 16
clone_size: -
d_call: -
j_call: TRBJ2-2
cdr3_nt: TGTGCCAGCAGCTTAGCCGCGGGGACGAACACCGGGGAGCTGTTTTTT
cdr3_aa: CASSLAAGTNTGELFF

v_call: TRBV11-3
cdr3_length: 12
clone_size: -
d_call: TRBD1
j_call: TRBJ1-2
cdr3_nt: TGTGCCAGCAGTGATGGACAGGGAGGCTACACCTTC
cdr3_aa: CASSDGQGGYTF

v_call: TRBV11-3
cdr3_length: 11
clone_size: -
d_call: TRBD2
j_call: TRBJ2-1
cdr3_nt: TGTGCCAGCAGGACTAGCGGAGAGCAGTTCTTC
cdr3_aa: CASRTSGEQFF

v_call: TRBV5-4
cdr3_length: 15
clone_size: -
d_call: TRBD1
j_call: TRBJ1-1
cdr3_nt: TGTGCCAGCAGCATGGGACAGGTTCAGAACACTGAAGCTTTCTTT
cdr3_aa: CASSMGQVQNTEAFF

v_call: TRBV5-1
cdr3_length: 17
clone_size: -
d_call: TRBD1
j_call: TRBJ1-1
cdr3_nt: TGCGCCAGCAGCTCGACAGGGTCAGGGGATCCGAACACTGAAGCTTTCTTT
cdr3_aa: CASSSTGSGDPNTEAFF

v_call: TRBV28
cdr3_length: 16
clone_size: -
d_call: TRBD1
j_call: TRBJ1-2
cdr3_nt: TGTGCCAGCAGTACCGCGCGGAGGGACAGGGGCCATGGCTACACCTTC
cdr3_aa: CASSTARRDRGHGYTF

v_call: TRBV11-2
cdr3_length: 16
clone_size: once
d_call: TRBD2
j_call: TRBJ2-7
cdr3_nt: TGTGCCAGCAGCTACACGACTAGCGGCCTCTCCTACGAGCAGTACTTC
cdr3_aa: CASSYTTSGLSYEQYF

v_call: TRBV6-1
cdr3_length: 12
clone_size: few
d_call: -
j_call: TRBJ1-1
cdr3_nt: TGTGCCAGCAGTTGGCGGGGCACTGAAGCTTTCTTT
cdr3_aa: CASSWRGTEAFF

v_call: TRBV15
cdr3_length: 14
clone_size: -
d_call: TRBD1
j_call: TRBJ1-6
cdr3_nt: TGTGCCACCAGCAGAGATCGACAGGGTTCACCCCTCCACTTT
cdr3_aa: CATSRDRQGSPLHF

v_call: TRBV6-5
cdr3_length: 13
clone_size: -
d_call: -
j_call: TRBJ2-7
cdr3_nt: TGTGCCAGCAGTTACCCGGGGGTCGACGAGCAGTACTTC
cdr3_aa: CASSYPGVDEQYF

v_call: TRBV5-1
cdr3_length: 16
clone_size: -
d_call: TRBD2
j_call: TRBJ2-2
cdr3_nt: TGCGCCAGCAGCTTGGTACTAGCGGGAGACACCGGGGAGCTGTTTTTT
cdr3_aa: CASSLVLAGDTGELFF

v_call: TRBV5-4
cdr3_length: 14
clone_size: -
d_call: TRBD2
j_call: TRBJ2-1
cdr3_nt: TGTGCCAGCAGCTTCGGGGGGGGCTACAATGAGCAGTTCTTC
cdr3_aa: CASSFGGGYNEQFF

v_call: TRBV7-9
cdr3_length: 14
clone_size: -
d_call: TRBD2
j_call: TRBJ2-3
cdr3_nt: TGTGCCAGCAGCCTTAGCGGGGGAGGGGGTACGCAGTATTTT
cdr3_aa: CASSLSGGGGTQYF

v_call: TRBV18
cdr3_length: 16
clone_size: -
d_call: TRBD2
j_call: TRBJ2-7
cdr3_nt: TGTGCCAGCTCCGGGGGCGCTAGCGGGATTATTTCCGAGCAGTACTTC
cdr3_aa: CASSGGASGIISEQYF

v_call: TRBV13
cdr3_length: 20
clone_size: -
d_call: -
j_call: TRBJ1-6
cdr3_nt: TGTGCCAGCAGCTCGACGCGACAGCGGGCTCTCAGCGGGCTAGGATCACCCCTCCACTTT
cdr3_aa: CASSSTRQRALSGLGSPLHF

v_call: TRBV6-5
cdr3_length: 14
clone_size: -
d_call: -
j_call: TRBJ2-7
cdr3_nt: TGTGCCAGCAGTTACTCGGCAGGGTGGGGCGAGCAGTACTTC
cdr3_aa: CASSYSAGWGEQYF

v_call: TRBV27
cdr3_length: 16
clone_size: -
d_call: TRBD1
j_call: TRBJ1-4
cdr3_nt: TGTGCCAGCAGTAATGACCCGGGACAGTCCAGGGGGAAACTGTTTTTT
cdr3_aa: CASSNDPGQSRGKLFF

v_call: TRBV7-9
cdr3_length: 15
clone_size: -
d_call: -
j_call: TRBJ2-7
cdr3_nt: TGTGCCAGCAGCTTAGCACAGGGTCGGAACAACGAGCAGTACTTC
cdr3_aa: CASSLAQGRNNEQYF

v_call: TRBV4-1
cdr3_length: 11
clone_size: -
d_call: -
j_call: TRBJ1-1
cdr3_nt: TGCGCCAGCAGGACTGGGTTTGAAGCTTTCTTT
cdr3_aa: CASRTGFEAFF

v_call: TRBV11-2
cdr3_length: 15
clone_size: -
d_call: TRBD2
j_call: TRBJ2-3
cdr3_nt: TGTGCCAGCAGCTTTAGCGGGGGGGGAACAGATACGCAGTATTTT
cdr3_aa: CASSFSGGGTDTQYF

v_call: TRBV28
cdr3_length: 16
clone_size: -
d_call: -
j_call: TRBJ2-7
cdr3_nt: TGTGCCAGCAGTTTTAAGACGACGGGAGTAAGGTACGAGCAGTACTTC
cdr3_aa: CASSFKTTGVRYEQYF

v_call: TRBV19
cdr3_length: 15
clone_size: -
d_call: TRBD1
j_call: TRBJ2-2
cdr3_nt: TGTGCCAGTAGTAAGACAGGGGGTTTCGCCGGGGAGCTGTTTTTT
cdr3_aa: CASSKTGGFAGELFF

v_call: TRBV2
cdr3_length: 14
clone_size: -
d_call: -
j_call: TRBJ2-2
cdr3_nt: TGTGCCAGCAGTGACGACAGAATCACCGGGGAGCTGTTTTTT
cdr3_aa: CASSDDRITGELFF

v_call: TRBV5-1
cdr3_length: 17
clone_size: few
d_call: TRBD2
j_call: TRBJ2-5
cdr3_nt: TGCGCCAGCAGCACGGGACTAGCGGGGAGATACCAAGAGACCCAGTACTTC
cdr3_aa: CASSTGLAGRYQETQYF

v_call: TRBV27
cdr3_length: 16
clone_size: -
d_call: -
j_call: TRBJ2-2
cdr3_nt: TGTGCCAGCAGTTGGGTGGGACTGATTAACACCGGGGAGCTGTTTTTT
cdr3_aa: CASSWVGLINTGELFF

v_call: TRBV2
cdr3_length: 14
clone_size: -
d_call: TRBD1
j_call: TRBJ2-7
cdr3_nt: TGTGCCAGCAGTAGGGACAGGGCGTATCACGAGCAGTACTTC
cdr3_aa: CASSRDRAYHEQYF

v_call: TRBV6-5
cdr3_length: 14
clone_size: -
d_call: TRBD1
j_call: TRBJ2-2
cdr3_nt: TGTGCCAGCAAGGGGACAGGGGGGACCGGGGAGCTGTTTTTT
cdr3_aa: CASKGTGGTGELFF

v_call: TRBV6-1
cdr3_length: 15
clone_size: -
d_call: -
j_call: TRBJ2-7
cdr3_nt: TGTGCCAGCAGTAACCCTGTCCCAGGGTCCTACGAGCAGTACTTC
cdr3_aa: CASSNPVPGSYEQYF

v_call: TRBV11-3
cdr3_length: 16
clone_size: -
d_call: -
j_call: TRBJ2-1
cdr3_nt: TGTGCCAGCAGCTTAGCTGTTCGGGGGTCATACAATGAGCAGTTCTTC
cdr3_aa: CASSLAVRGSYNEQFF

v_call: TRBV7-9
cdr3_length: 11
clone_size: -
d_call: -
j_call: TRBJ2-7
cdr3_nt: TGTGCCAGCAGCTCCAGATACGAGCAGTACTTC
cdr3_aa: CASSSRYEQYF

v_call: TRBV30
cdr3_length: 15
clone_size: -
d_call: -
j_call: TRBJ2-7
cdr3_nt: TGTGCCTGGAAGGGAACAACAGGGTTTTTAGACGAGCAGTACTTC
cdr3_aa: CAWKGTTGFLDEQYF

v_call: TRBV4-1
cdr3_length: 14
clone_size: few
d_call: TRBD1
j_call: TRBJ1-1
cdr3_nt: TGCGCCAGCAGCAGTTTCGCTCTTAGGGGGCTGGCTTTCTTT
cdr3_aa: CASSSFALRGLAFF

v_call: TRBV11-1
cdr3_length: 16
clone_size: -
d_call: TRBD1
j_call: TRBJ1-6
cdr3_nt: TGTGCCAGCAGCTCCAGGGGGTCCGATTATAATTCACCCCTCCACTTT
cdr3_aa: CASSSRGSDYNSPLHF

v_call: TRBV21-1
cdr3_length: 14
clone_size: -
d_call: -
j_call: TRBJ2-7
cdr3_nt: TGTGCCAGCAGCTCCGACAGGGGCTCCTACGAGCAGTACTTC
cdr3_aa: CASSSDRGSYEQYF

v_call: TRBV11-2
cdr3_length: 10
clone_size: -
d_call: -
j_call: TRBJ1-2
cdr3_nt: TGTGCCAGCGGCGGAGGGGGCTACACCTTC
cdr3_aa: CASGGGGYTF

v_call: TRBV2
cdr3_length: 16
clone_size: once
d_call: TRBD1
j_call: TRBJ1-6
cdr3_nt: TGTGCCAGCATCTACACCCCGGGACAGGGAGGTTCACCCCTCCACTTT
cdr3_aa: CASIYTPGQGGSPLHF

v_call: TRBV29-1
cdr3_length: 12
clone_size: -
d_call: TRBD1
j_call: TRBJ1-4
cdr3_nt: TGCAGCGCCGGGACAGGGTATGAAAAACTGTTTTTT
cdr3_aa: CSAGTGYEKLFF

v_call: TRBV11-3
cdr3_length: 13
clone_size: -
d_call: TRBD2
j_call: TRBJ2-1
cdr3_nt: TGTGCCAGCAGCTTAGGAGCGGGGTATGAGCAGTTCTTC
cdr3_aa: CASSLGAGYEQFF

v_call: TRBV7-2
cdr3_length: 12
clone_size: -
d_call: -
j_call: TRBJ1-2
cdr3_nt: TGTGCCAGCAGCCGAGGACAGTATGGCTACACCTTC
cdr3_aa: CASSRGQYGYTF